This T cell receptor beta chain was identified during a study of T cells in Graves' hyperthyroidism and ophthalmopathy. Study-wide points: Most expanded thyroid clonotypes above 0.001 also appeared in blood.

In germline, CDR1 is LNHNV, CDR2 YYDKDF (reference sequence). This CDR3 has 12 residues. The V and J ends lost 9 bases and 7 bases, in that order; junction bases with no gene match: 8. Authors of the study amplified TCR beta CDR3 regions from RNA transcripts. TCR CDR3 regions were first amplified by RT-PCR with HTBI primers. TCRdb processed the multiplex PCR reads anew with MiXCR; each CDR3 protein has one entry. The table records hundreds of thousands of distinct CDR3 sequences, roughly 45% of them present only once. This clonotype was observed at least ten times. What it recognizes is unknown. Patients were excluded because of uncontrolled infection, other autoimmune disease, pregnancy or lactation.

This rearrangement joins TRBV15 to TRBJ1-2; 7 positions agree with TRBD1. Sample: peripheral blood or thyroid tissue (not recorded which). The sequence derives from an adult man with Graves' disease, either hyperthyroidism or ophthalmopathy (not recorded which). The CDR3 region is CATQGTDFGYTF. CDR3 bases: TGTGCCACTCAGGGGACAGATTTTGGCTACACCTTC. The variable domain in full, with the rest retrieved from reference TRBV15 and TRBJ1-2, is DAMVIQNPRYQVTQFGKPVTLSCSQTLNHNVMYWYQQKSSQAPKLLFHYYDKDFNNEADTPDNFQSRRPNTSFCFLDIRSPGLGDTAMYLCATQGTDFGYTFGSGTRLTVV.